Shown below are 26 T cell receptor beta chains from a single sample sequenced in a study of cytomegalovirus exposure and HLA in healthy donors. With 60 Vbeta and 13 Jbeta primers, the PCR was carried out. The repertoire was sequenced with immunoSEQ multiplex PCR; TCRdb's copy has only in-frame clones and lacks some. The table includes under 250,000 clones, roughly 81% detected once. The source material was PBMCs. All receptors come from a girl aged 2-10 years in good health and CMV-seronegative.

CDR3 sequence reads: CASSSHYRDGYTF. For the CDR3, the DNA is TGTGCCAGCAGTTCCCATTACAGGGATGGCTACACCTTC. The chain is built from TRBV28 and TRBJ1-2; D perhaps matches TRBD1 (6 bases). Germline V gene lookup returns CDR1 MDHEN and CDR2 SYDVKM. CDR3 size: 13 residues. Trimming took off 4 bases at V and 6 bases at J, with 12 bases between the two ends.

This rearrangement joins TRBV5-1 to TRBJ1-2; 7 nucleotides match TRBD1. Germline CDR1 is SGHRS and CDR2 is YFSETQ. The CDR3 totals 14 residues. J lost 4 bases, V lost 3 bases, and 6 bases had no gene match. CDR3 sequence: CASSSGQTFYGYTF. CDR3 nucleotides: TGCGCCAGCAGCTCGGGACAGACTTTCTATGGCTACACCTTC.

The rearrangement links TRBV7-9 to TRBJ1-1; D gene unclear. V was pared by 0 bases and J by 7 bases, with 6 bases between. The CDR3 sequence is 12 residues long. Germline lookup yields CDR1 SEHNR and CDR2 FQNEAQ (reference sequence). The CDR3 nucleotides are TGTGCCAGCAGCTTAGCGGGAGGTGAAGCTTTCTTT. It specifies CASSLAGGEAFF.

This clone was seen once. The gene calls are TRBV18 and TRBJ2-6; D gene uncertain. Germline assignment: CDR1 KGHSH and CDR2 LQKENI. The CDR3 covers 16 residues. Trimming stripped 3 bases from V and 2 bases from J, with 11 bases between. CDR3 amino acids: CASSPTALAGANVLTF. Written as DNA, the CDR3 is TGTGCCAGCTCACCTACTGCGTTGGCTGGGGCCAACGTCCTGACTTTC.

This clone was detected a few times. This CDR3 is CAWSVSGGNTIYF. The CDR3 nucleotides are TGTGCCTGGAGTGTAAGCGGTGGAAACACCATATATTTT. V is TRBV30 and J is TRBJ1-3, with D hard to call. This CDR3 comprises 13 residues. Per the germline V gene, CDR1 is GTSNPN and CDR2 is SVGIG (reference sequence). V shed 0 bases and J shed 3 bases, with 6 bases lying between them.

The chain has TRBV7-6 and TRBJ1-3; the match to TRBD1 covers 8 bases. With V trimmed by 4 bases and J by 0 bases, 5 bases remained unmatched. CDR1 SGHVS and CDR2 FNYEAQ come from the germline V gene. The CDR3 sequence is 16 residues long. In nucleotides, the CDR3 is TGTGCCAGCAGCTCAGGGGGCACAGGCTCTGGAAACACCATATATTTT. Translated, it gives CASSSGGTGSGNTIYF.

The chain links TRBV6-1 to TRBJ2-1; 9 bases agree with TRBD1. Germline trimming cut 6 bases from V and 3 bases from J; bases unmatched to any gene: 6. In germline, CDR1 is MNHNS, CDR2 SASEGT. CDR3 size: 15 residues. DNA of the CDR3: TGTGCCAGCAGATTCCGGGACAGGGACTACAATGAGCAGTTCTTC. This codes for CASRFRDRDYNEQFF.

Written as DNA, the CDR3 is TGTGCCAGCAGCTTGTGGCTGGCAGGGGGCTACGAGCAGTACTTC. Amino acid sequence: CASSLWLAGGYEQYF. The chain is built from TRBV11-2 and TRBJ2-7; 7 bases are shared with TRBD1. The CDR3 sequence is 15 residues long. Germline CDR1 SGHAT, CDR2 FQNNGV. Losses at the gene ends were 3 bases for V and 3 bases for J; bases not matched to a gene: 8. Filled out from reference TRBV11-2 and TRBJ2-7, the complete variable domain reads EAGVAQSPRYKIIEKRQSVAFWCNPISGHATLYWYQQILGQGPKLLIQFQNNGVVDDSQLPKDRFSAERLKGVDSTLKIQPAKLEDSAVYLCASSLWLAGGYEQYFGPGTRLTVT.

Only one count was recorded for this clone. This chain joins TRBV9 and TRBJ2-7, with 9 bases matching TRBD2. The V gene end was trimmed by 4 bases and the J gene end by 6 bases; junction bases not matched to a gene: 5. Germline V gives CDR1 SGDLS, CDR2 YYNGEE. CDR3 length equals 13 residues. CDR3 residues: CASSFRAGGEQYF. In DNA form, the CDR3 reads TGTGCCAGCAGCTTCCGAGCGGGAGGCGAGCAGTACTTC.

The chain combines TRBV14 with TRBJ1-2; D is unresolved. Trimming took off 4 bases at V and 7 bases at J, with 13 bases between the two ends. There are 13 residues in the CDR3. In germline, CDR1 is SGHDN, CDR2 FVKESK. In DNA, the CDR3 is TGTGCCAGCAGCCTCGGGGAGTGGGTTGGCTACACCTTC. Protein product: CASSLGEWVGYTF. Looking up the rest from reference TRBV14 and TRBJ1-2 gives the full variable domain: EAGVTQFPSHSVIEKGQTVTLRCDPISGHDNLYWYRRVMGKEIKFLLHFVKESKQDESGMPNNRFLAERTGGTYSTLKVQPAELEDSGVYFCASSLGEWVGYTFGSGTRLTVV.

The CDR3 protein is CASSYSYRDLEQFF. CDR3 coding DNA: TGTGCCAGCAGTTACTCGTATAGAGATCTTGAGCAGTTCTTC. The chain employs TRBV6-6 and TRBJ2-1; D is unresolved. Trimming shortened V by 0 bases and J by 9 bases, and 12 bases separated the two germline ends. Looked up from germline, CDR1 is MNHNY and CDR2 is SVGAGI (reference sequence). CDR3 length equals 14 residues.

With respect to this clone: Relative to the germline gene, one junction end is altered; a read error may explain this. The chain joins TRBV7-9 to TRBJ1-2, with a possible D match to TRBD1 (5 bases). The CDR3 runs 14 residues. In germline, CDR1 is SEHNR, CDR2 FQNEAQ (reference sequence). CDR3 nucleotides: TGTTCCAGCCGGCGGAGGGAGGGGAACTATGGCTACACCTTC. It encodes CSSRRREGNYGYTF. Drawing the rest from reference TRBV7-9 and TRBJ1-2, the complete variable domain is DTGVSQNPRHKITKRGQNVTFRCDPISEHNRLYWYRQTLGQGPEFLTYFQNEAQLEKSRLLSDRFSAERPKGSFSTLEIQRTEQGDSAMYLCSSRRREGNYGYTFGSGTRLTVV.

The chain recombines TRBV6-5 with TRBJ2-1; a possible D gene is TRBD2 (5 bases). CDR1 is MNHEY and CDR2 is SVGAGI in the germline V gene. The V gene lost 0 bases and the J gene lost 4 bases, with 7 bases spanning the gap. The length of the CDR3 is 14 residues. CDR3 DNA sequence: TGTGCCAGCAGTTACTCGCGGGCTTACAATGAGCAGTTCTTC. Its protein product is CASSYSRAYNEQFF.

This clone occurred a few times. The chain combines TRBV9 with TRBJ2-5; D is perhaps TRBD1 (5 bases). Germline CDR1 and CDR2: SGDLS and YYNGEE. V was clipped by 0 bases and J by 5 bases, with 11 bases between them. The CDR3 runs 14 residues. The DNA of the CDR3 is TGTGCCAGCAGCGTAGATCCCTCAGGGGAGACCCAGTACTTC. Its protein is CASSVDPSGETQYF. The variable domain in full, with the rest retrieved from reference TRBV9 and TRBJ2-5, is DSGVTQTPKHLITATGQRVTLRCSPRSGDLSVYWYQQSLDQGLQFLIQYYNGEERAKGNILERFSAQQFPDLHSELNLSSLELGDSALYFCASSVDPSGETQYFGPGTRLLVL.

The genes are TRBV19 and TRBJ2-7; 8 nucleotides match TRBD1. Unmatched junction bases numbered 9, after V lost 6 bases and J lost 5 bases. CDR3 size: 14 residues. The germline gives CDR1 LNHDA, CDR2 SQIVND (reference sequence). The CDR3: CASSLRDRSHEQYF. The CDR3 DNA reads as TGTGCCAGTAGCCTACGGGACAGGAGCCACGAGCAGTACTTC.

This clone has just a few counts. This chain joins TRBV10-2 and TRBJ2-4; 11 nucleotides match TRBD2. The trim removed 6 bases at V and 2 bases at J, leaving 9 bases unmatched. Germline V lookup: CDR1 WSHSY, CDR2 SAAADI. The CDR3 runs 17 residues. CDR3 DNA sequence: TGCGCCAGCAGAGTTAGCGGGGGGGCCGCGTCCAAAAACATTCAGTACTTC. It translates to CASRVSGGAASKNIQYF.

The chain recombines TRBV29-1 with TRBJ1-1; TRBD1 aligns across 7 bases. The ends lost 6 bases at V and 6 bases at J; junction bases unmatched: 10. This CDR3 is 13 amino acids long. Germline V gives CDR1 SQVTM, CDR2 ANQGSEA. Here the CDR3 DNA reads TGCAGCGTCGATTGGACAGGTCAATCTGAAGCTTTCTTT. Translated, it gives CSVDWTGQSEAFF.

About this clone: Other DNA sequences within the sample encode an identical CDR3. The chain combines TRBV6-5 with TRBJ1-1, with 7 bases aligning to TRBD1. V shed 2 bases and J 2 bases; nucleotides not matched to a gene: 2. The CDR3 contains 14 residues. Germline V lookup: CDR1 MNHEY, CDR2 SVGAGI. CDR3 in amino acids: CASSYGTVNTEAFF. CDR3 sequence (DNA): TGTGCCAGCAGTTACGGGACAGTAAACACTGAAGCTTTCTTT.

This rearrangement joins TRBV7-9 to TRBJ2-5; TRBD1 matches at 9 bases. V lost 7 bases, J lost 5 bases, and 11 bases stayed unmatched. CDR3 length equals 15 residues. The germline V gene has CDR1 SEHNR and CDR2 FQNEAQ (reference sequence). CDR3 DNA: TGTGCCAGCACCTCCCCGGGACAGGGCGGGGAGACCCAGTACTTC. Its translation is CASTSPGQGGETQYF.

The J gene is TRBJ2-7, the V gene TRBV29-1; D gene uncertain. Germline-derived CDR1 and CDR2 are SQVTM and ANQGSEA. Between the trimmed V and J ends, which lost 0 bases and 5 bases, there was a span of 8 bases. The length of the CDR3 is 12 residues. Here the CDR3 DNA reads TGCAGCGTTGAAGACAGGAAGGACGAGCAGTACTTC. Its protein is CSVEDRKDEQYF.

This clone has just one count. The chain joins TRBV30 to TRBJ2-5; 7 nucleotides agree with TRBD1. Trimming took 4 bases from V and 1 from J; bases not matched to a gene: 0. The CDR3 consists of 12 residues. The germline V gene has CDR1 GTSNPN and CDR2 SVGIG (reference sequence). The CDR3 loop is CAWTGGQETQYF. Written as DNA, the CDR3 is TGTGCCTGGACAGGGGGCCAAGAGACCCAGTACTTC.

V is TRBV7-3 and J is TRBJ1-2, with TRBD1 as a possible D gene (5 bases). CDR3 length: 13 residues. Between the trimmed V and J ends, which lost 2 bases and 4 bases, there was a span of 8 bases. Germline loops: CDR1 SGHTA, CDR2 FQGTGA. As DNA, the CDR3 is TGTGCCAGCAGCTTAGTGGGGGGCTATGGCTACACCTTC. Translated, it gives CASSLVGGYGYTF.

The chain joins TRBV19 to TRBJ1-5; TRBD1 matches at 7 bases. J gave up 7 bases and V 0 bases, and 3 bases lay outside the gene matches. CDR1 is LNHDA and CDR2 is SQIVND in the germline V gene (reference sequence). The CDR3 has 14 residues. CDR3 DNA sequence: TGTGCCAGTAGTATAGAGAGGGGGCGGCAGCCCCAGCATTTT. Its translation is CASSIERGRQPQHF.

This chain uses TRBV11-2 with TRBJ2-1, with a tentative D call TRBD2 (6 bases). The CDR3 covers 15 residues. The germline V and J ends were trimmed by 5 bases and 1 base, with 12 bases remaining between them. Germline assignment: CDR1 SGHAT and CDR2 FQNNGV. For the CDR3, the DNA is TGTGCCAGCAGCAGGACCGGGGGATCCTACAATGAGCAGTTCTTC. Protein sequence: CASSRTGGSYNEQFF.

The chain carries TRBV28 and TRBJ1-1, with TRBD1 as a possible D gene (6 bases). The V end lost 5 bases, the J end lost 1 base, and 14 bases lay between the germline ends. Germline V gene sequence: CDR1 MDHEN, CDR2 SYDVKM. The CDR3 covers 15 residues. The CDR3 DNA reads TGTGCCAGCAGTCCGCTGGACAGTGCGAACACTGAAGCTTTCTTT. Translating gives CASSPLDSANTEAFF.

This rearrangement joins TRBV10-1 to TRBJ2-7, with TRBD1 matching 8 bases. J lost 2 bases, V lost 6 bases, and 6 bases had no gene match. CDR3 length: 14 amino acids. CDR1 and CDR2 from the germline V gene are WNHNN and SYGVQD (reference sequence). As DNA, the CDR3 is TGCGCCAGCAGCGAGACAGGGGCCACCTACGAGCAGTACTTC. Residues: CASSETGATYEQYF.